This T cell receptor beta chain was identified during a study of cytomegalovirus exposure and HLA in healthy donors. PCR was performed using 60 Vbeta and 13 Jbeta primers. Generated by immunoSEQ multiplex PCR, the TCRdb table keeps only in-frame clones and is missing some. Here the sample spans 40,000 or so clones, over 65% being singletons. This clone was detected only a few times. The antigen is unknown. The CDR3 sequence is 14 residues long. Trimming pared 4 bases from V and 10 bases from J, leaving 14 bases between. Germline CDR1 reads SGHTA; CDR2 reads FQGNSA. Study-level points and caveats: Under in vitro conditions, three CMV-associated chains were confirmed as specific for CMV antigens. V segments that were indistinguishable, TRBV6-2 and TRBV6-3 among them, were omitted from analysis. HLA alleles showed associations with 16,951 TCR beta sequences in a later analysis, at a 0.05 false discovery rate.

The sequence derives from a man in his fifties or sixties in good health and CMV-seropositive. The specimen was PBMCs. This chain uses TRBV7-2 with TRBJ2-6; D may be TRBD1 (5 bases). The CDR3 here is CASSSYYDSNVLTF. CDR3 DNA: TGTGCCAGCAGCTCGTACTATGACAGTAACGTCCTGACTTTC.